This T cell receptor (beta chain) was obtained from a study of identical twins. A note on this clonotype: Its antigen remains unknown.

A universal primer site arose from template switching, and cDNA bore unique molecular identifiers. Each CDR3 protein is one row after TCRdb ran MiXCR on the 5' RACE reads. Of 350,000 or so distinct CDR3 sequences detected, 7% to 9.5% appear once; the ten largest clones hold 8% to 10%. Study-level points and caveats: One should note that invariant MAIT and iNKT cells could partly confound zero-insertion analyses.

Germline values: CDR1 SEHNR, CDR2 FQNEAQ (reference sequence). V lost 8 bases to trimming and J lost 4 bases, with 21 bases between them. This CDR3 is built from 15 residues. Every donor was a healthy Caucasian. The source material was naive T cells sorted from blood. This clonotype was obtained from a woman in her forties or fifties in good health. The V and J genes are TRBV7-9 and TRBJ2-7; no firm D call. The CDR3 DNA reads TGTGCCAGCCTACTTTGGTTGGGTTTCGGGTACGAGCAGTACTTC. Translation gives CASLLWLGFGYEQYF. The whole variable domain, filled in from reference TRBV7-9 and TRBJ2-7, reads DTGVSQNPRHKITKRGQNVTFRCDPISEHNRLYWYRQTLGQGPEFLTYFQNEAQLEKSRLLSDRFSAERPKGSFSTLEIQRTEQGDSAMYLCASLLWLGFGYEQYFGPGTRLTVT.